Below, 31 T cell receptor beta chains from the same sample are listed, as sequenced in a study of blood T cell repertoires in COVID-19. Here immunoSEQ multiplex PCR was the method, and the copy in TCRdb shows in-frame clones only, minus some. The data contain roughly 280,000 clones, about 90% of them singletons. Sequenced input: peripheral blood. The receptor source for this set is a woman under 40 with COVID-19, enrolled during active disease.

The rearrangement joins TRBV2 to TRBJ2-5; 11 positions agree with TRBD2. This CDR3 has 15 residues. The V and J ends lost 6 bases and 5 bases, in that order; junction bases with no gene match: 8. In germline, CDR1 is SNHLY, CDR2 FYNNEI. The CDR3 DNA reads TGTGCCAGCAGCCGACTAGCGGGAAAAGGGGAGACCCAGTACTTC. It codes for CASSRLAGKGETQYF.

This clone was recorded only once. In DNA form, the CDR3 reads TGTGCCAGCAGTAAGAAGCCTGGAAACACCATATATTTT. It specifies CASSKKPGNTIYF. The chain combines TRBV28 with TRBJ1-3; D ambiguous. CDR3 length equals 13 residues. V was shortened by 5 bases and J by 2 bases, with 7 bases between the two germline ends. The germline V gene encodes CDR1 MDHEN and CDR2 SYDVKM.

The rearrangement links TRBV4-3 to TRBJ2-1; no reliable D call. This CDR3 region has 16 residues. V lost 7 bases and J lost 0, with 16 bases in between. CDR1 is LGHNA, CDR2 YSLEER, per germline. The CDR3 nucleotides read TGCGCCAGCACCTCGTTCGTGGTTAGCTCCTACAATGAGCAGTTCTTC. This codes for CASTSFVVSSYNEQFF.

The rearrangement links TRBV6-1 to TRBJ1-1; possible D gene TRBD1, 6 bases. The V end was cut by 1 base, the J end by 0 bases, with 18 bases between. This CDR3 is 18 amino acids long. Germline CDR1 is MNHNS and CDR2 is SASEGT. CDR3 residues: CASSEVRGAGVVNTEAFF. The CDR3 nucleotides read TGTGCCAGCAGTGAAGTTCGGGGGGCGGGAGTGGTGAACACTGAAGCTTTCTTT.

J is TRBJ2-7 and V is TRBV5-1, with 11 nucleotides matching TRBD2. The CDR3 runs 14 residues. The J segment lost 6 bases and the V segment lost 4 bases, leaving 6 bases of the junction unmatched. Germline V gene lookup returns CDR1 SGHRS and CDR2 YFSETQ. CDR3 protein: CASSQTSGVVEQYF. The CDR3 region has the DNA TGCGCCAGCAGCCAGACTAGCGGGGTGGTCGAGCAGTACTTC.

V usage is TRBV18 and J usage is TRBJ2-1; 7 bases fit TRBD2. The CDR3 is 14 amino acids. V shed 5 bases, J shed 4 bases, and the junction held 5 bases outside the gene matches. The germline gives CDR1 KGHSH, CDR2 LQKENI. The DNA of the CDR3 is TGTGCCAGCTCATCGCGGGAGTCTTACAATGAGCAGTTCTTC. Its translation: CASSSRESYNEQFF.

The CDR3: CASSLGTILEQYF. For the CDR3, the DNA is TGTGCCAGCAGCCTTGGGACTATACTCGAGCAGTACTTC. The rearrangement joins TRBV3-1 (or the pseudogene TRBV3-2) to TRBJ2-7, with TRBD2 matching over 7 bases. CDR1 is LGHDT and CDR2 is YNNKEL in the germline V gene (reference sequence). The CDR3 runs 13 residues. After removal of 4 bases from V and 6 bases from J, the junction contained 6 bases not matched to a gene.

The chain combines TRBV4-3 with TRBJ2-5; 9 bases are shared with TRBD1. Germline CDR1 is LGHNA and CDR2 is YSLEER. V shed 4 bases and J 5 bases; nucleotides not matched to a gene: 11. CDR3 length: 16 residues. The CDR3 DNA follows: TGCGCCAGCAGCCTTACCTCGGGACAGGGTTCTGAGACCCAGTACTTC. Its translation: CASSLTSGQGSETQYF.

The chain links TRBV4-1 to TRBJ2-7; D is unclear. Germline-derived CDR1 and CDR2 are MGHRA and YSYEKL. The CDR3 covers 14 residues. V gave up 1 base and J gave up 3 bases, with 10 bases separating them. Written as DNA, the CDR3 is TGCGCCAGCAGCCAAGTAGGCAGCGACTACGAGCAGTACTTC. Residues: CASSQVGSDYEQYF.

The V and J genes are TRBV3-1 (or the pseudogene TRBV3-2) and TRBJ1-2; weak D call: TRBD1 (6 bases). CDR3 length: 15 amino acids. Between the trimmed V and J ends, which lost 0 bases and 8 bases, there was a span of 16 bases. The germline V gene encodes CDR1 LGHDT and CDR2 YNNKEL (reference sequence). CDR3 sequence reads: CASSQDVGGARGYTF. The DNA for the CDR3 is TGTGCCAGCAGCCAAGATGTAGGGGGGGCGCGAGGCTACACCTTC.

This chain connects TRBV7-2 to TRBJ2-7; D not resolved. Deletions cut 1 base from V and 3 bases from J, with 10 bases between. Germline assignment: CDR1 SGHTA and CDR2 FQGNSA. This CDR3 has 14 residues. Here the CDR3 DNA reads TGTGCCAGCAGCTTAGGAGTAGGAGTCTACGAGCAGTACTTC. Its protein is CASSLGVGVYEQYF.

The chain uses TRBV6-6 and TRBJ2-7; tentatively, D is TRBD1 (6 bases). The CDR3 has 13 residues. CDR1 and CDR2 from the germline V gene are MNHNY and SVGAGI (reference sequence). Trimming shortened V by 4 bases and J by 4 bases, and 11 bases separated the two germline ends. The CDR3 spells CASSSLQGYEQYF. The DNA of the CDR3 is TGTGCCAGCAGTTCCTTACAGGGTTACGAGCAGTACTTC.

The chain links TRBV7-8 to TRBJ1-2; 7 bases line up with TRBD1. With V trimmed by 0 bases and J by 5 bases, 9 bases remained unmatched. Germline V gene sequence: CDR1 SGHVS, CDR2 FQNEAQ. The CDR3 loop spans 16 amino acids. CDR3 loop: CASSLARDSGVYGYTF. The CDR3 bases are TGTGCCAGCAGCTTAGCTAGGGACAGTGGGGTTTATGGCTACACCTTC.

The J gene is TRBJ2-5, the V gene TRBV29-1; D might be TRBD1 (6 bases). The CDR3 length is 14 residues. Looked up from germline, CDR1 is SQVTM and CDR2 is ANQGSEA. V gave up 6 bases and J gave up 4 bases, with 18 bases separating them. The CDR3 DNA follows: TGCAGCGTGGCTAGGACAGATGGAAGAGAGACCCAGTACTTC. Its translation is CSVARTDGRETQYF.

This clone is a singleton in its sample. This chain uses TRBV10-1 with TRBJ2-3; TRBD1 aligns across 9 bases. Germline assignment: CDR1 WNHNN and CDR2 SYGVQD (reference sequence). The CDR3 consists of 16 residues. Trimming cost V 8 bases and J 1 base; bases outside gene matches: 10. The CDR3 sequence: CASLSGTGPGTDTQYF. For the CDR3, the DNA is TGCGCCAGCCTCTCCGGGACAGGGCCCGGCACAGATACGCAGTATTTT.

The CDR3 DNA reads TGTGCCAGCAGCGTAGAGGGGGAGGGCGCTGAAGCTTTCTTT. This gives the protein CASSVEGEGAEAFF. The chain combines TRBV9 with TRBJ1-1, with D maybe TRBD1 (6 bases). The V end lost 0 bases, the J end lost 6 bases, and 12 bases lay between the germline ends. Germline values: CDR1 SGDLS, CDR2 YYNGEE. The CDR3 spans 14 residues.

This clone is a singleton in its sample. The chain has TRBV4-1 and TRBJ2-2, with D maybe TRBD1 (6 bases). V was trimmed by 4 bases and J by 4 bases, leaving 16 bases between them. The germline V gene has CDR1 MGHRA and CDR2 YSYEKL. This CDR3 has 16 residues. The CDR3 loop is CASSRRDMGITGELFF. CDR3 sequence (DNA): TGCGCCAGCAGCCGCCGGGACATGGGAATCACCGGGGAGCTGTTTTTT.

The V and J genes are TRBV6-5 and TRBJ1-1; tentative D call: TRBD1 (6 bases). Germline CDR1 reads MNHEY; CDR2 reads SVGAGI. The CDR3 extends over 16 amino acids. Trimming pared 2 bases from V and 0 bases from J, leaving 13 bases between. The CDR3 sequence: CASSYRSTGLNTEAFF. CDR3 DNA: TGTGCCAGCAGTTACCGTTCGACAGGCTTGAACACTGAAGCTTTCTTT.

The CDR3, as DNA: TGCGCCTTCCTCGACAGCTATAATTCACCCCTCCACTTT. Translated: CAFLDSYNSPLHF. J is TRBJ1-6 and V is TRBV10-1; tentatively, D is TRBD1 (5 bases). The CDR3 is 13 residues long. Germline loops: CDR1 WNHNN, CDR2 SYGVQD (reference sequence). The germline V and J ends were trimmed by 11 bases and 3 bases, with 11 bases remaining between them.

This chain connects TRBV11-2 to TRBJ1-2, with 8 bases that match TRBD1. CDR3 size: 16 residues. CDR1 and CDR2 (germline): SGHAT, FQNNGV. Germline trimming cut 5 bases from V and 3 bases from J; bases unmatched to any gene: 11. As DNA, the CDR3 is TGTGCCAGCAGCCTGACAGGGGACGGGTTCGACTATGGCTACACCTTC. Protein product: CASSLTGDGFDYGYTF.

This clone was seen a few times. CDR3 region: CASSEAPGEINYGYTF. The DNA for the CDR3 is TGTGCCAGCAGTGAAGCGCCCGGAGAGATTAACTATGGCTACACCTTC. The rearrangement joins TRBV6-1 to TRBJ1-2; D is uncertain. Trimming took 0 bases from V and 1 from J, leaving 12 bases between them. The CDR3 spans 16 residues. Germline V CDR1 and CDR2: MNHNS, SASEGT.

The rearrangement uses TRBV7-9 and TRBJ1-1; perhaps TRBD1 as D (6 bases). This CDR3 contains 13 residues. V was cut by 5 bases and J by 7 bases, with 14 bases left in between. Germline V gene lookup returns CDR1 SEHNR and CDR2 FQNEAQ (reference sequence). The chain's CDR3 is CASSPLGAVEAFF. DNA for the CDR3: TGTGCCAGCAGCCCGTTGGGGGCCGTTGAAGCTTTCTTT.

DNA of the CDR3: TGTGCCAGCAGTTTATTAACAGTTCCCTGGGACGAGCAGTACTTC. Translation: CASSLLTVPWDEQYF. The chain links TRBV28 to TRBJ2-7; no firm D call. Deletions cut 1 base from V and 5 bases from J, with 15 bases between. In germline, CDR1 is MDHEN, CDR2 SYDVKM. This CDR3 spans 15 amino acids. The whole variable domain, filled in from reference TRBV28 and TRBJ2-7, reads DVKVTQSSRYLVKRTGEKVFLECVQDMDHENMFWYRQDPGLGLRLIYFSYDVKMKEKGDIPEGYSVSREKKERFSLILESASTNQTSMYLCASSLLTVPWDEQYFGPGTRLTVT.

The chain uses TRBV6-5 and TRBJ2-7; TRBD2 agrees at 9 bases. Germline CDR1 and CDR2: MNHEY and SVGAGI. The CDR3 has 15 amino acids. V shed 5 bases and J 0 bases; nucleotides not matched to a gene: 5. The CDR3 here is CASSHLAGSSYEQYF. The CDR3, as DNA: TGTGCCAGCAGTCACCTAGCGGGGAGCTCCTACGAGCAGTACTTC.

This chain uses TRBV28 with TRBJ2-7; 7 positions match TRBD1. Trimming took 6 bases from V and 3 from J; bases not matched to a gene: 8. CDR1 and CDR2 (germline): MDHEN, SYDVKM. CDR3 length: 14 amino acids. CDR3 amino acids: CASRSKGQLYEQYF. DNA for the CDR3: TGTGCCAGCAGATCCAAGGGACAGCTCTACGAGCAGTACTTC. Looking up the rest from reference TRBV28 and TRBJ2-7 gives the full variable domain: DVKVTQSSRYLVKRTGEKVFLECVQDMDHENMFWYRQDPGLGLRLIYFSYDVKMKEKGDIPEGYSVSREKKERFSLILESASTNQTSMYLCASRSKGQLYEQYFGPGTRLTVT.

CDR3 nucleotides: TGTGCCAAACGACCGGGACAGGGGACAGGGGCCAACGTCCTGACTTTC. This gives the protein CAKRPGQGTGANVLTF. This chain uses TRBV19 with TRBJ2-6; 10 bases are a match to TRBD1. The trim removed 10 bases at V and 4 bases at J, leaving 10 bases unmatched. CDR1 and CDR2 (germline): LNHDA, SQIVND (reference sequence). The CDR3 length is 16 residues. The full variable domain, its missing parts supplied by reference TRBV19 and TRBJ2-6, is DGGITQSPKYLFRKEGQNVTLSCEQNLNHDAMYWYRQDPGQGLRLIYYSQIVNDFQKGDIAEGYSVSREKKESFPLTVTSAQKNPTAFYLCAKRPGQGTGANVLTFGAGSRLTVL.

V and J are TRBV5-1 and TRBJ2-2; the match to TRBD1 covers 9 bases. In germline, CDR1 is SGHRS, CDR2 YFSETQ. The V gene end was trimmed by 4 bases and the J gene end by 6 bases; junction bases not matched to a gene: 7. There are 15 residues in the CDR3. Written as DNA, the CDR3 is TGCGCCAGCAGCCGGGACAGGGATCGGCCCGGGGAGCTGTTTTTT. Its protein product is CASSRDRDRPGELFF. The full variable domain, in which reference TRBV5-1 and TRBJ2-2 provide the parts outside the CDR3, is KAGVTQTPRYLIKTRGQQVTLSCSPISGHRSVSWYQQTPGQGLQFLFEYFSETQRNKGNFPGRFSGRQFSNSRSEMNVSTLELGDSALYLCASSRDRDRPGELFFGEGSRLTVL.

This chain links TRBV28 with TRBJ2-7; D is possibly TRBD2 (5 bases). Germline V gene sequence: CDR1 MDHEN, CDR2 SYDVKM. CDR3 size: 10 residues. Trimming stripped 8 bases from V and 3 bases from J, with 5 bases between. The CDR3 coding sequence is TGTGCCAGCGGAGGCTACGAGCAGTACTTC. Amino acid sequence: CASGGYEQYF.

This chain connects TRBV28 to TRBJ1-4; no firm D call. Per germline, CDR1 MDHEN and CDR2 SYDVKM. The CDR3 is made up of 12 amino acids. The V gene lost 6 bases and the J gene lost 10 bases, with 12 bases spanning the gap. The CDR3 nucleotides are TGTGCCAGCAGCCCCTTAGCGGGAAAACTGTTTTTT. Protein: CASSPLAGKLFF.

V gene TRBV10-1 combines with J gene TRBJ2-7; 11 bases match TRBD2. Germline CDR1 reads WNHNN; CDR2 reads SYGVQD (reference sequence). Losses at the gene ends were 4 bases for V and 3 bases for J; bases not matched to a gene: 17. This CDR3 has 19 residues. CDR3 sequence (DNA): TGCGCCAGCAGTGCAATTAGCGGGAGGGCCCAACCCCCGCGCTACGAGCAGTACTTC. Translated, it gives CASSAISGRAQPPRYEQYF.

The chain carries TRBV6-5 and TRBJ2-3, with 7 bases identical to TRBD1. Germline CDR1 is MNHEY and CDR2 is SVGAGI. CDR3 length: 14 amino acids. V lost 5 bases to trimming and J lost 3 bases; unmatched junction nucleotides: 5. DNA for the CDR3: TGTGCCAGCAGTACCCGACAGGGAACAGATACGCAGTATTTT. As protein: CASSTRQGTDTQYF.